Below, one T cell receptor (beta chain) is given with its context. The antigen remains unidentified. These data belong to a study of post-analysis software for immune sequencing data. Overall study results and limits: About 5 TRBV segments (TRBV5-6, TRBV5-1 and TRBV20-1 among them) occurred more frequently in patients than in controls.

Germline values: CDR1 SGHRS, CDR2 YFSETQ. Trimming took 2 bases from V and 6 from J, leaving 12 bases between them. The CDR3 length is 13 residues. TCR beta cDNA libraries included unique molecular identifiers. TCRdb ran MiXCR on the PCR reads and lists one entry per CDR3 protein. The table has some 260,000 distinct CDR3 sequences, 30% to 45% seen once; the top ten hold 4.5% to 5.5%. This rearrangement joins TRBV5-1 to TRBJ2-7; D is unresolved. The sample consisted of blood. This receptor was identified in a girl aged 5 to 17 with multiple sclerosis. CDR3 residues: CASSFEVAGEQYF. CDR3 nucleotides: TGCGCCAGCAGCTTTGAGGTAGCAGGCGAGCAGTACTTC.